The 3 T cell receptor beta chains reported below all come from one sample, sequenced in a study of blood T cell repertoires in COVID-19. Sequencing used immunoSEQ multiplex PCR; TCRdb keeps in-frame clones, though not all of them. The data show about 150,000 clones, roughly 84% seen once. Sequenced input: peripheral blood. Receptors originate from a man between 70 and 80 years old with active or convalescent COVID-19.

The chain combines TRBV6-6 with TRBJ2-5, with a weak D call TRBD1 (6 bases). Germline V gives CDR1 MNHNY, CDR2 SVGAGI (reference sequence). This CDR3 comprises 14 residues. Trimming removed 4 bases at V and 3 bases at J, with 12 bases between. CDR3 DNA: TGTGCCAGCAGTTCTTTGGACAGTGAAGAGACCCAGTACTTC. Residues: CASSSLDSEETQYF.

The V gene is TRBV28, the J gene TRBJ1-4, with D possibly TRBD1 on 5 matching bases. Trimming shortened V by 2 bases and J by 6 bases, and 16 bases separated the two germline ends. Germline V gene data show CDR1 as MDHEN and CDR2 as SYDVKM. CDR3 length equals 16 residues. The CDR3 protein is CASSLTGPRYDEKLFF. In nucleotides, the CDR3 is TGTGCCAGCAGTTTAACAGGACCCCGCTATGATGAAAAACTGTTTTTT.

The chain couples TRBV29-1 to TRBJ2-3, with 7 bases matching TRBD2. The CDR3 covers 17 residues. Germline CDR1 and CDR2: SQVTM and ANQGSEA. With 1 base clipped from V and 0 bases from J, the junction kept 10 bases outside the gene matches. The CDR3 loop is CSVEGLAGVASTDTQYF. In nucleotides, the CDR3 is TGCAGCGTTGAAGGCCTCGCGGGGGTTGCTAGCACAGATACGCAGTATTTT.